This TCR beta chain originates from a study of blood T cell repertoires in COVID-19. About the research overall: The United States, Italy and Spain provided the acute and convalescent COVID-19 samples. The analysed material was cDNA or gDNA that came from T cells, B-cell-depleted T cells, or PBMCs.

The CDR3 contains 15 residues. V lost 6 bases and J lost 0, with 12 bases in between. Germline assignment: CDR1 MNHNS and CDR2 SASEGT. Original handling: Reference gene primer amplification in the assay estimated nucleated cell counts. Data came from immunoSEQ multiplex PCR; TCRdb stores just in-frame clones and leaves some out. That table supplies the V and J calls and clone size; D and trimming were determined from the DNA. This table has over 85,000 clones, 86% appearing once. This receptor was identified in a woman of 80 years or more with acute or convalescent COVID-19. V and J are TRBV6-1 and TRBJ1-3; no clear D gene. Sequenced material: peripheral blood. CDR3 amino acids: CASRTDTNSGNTIYF. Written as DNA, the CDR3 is TGTGCCAGCAGAACAGACACGAACTCTGGAAACACCATATATTTT.